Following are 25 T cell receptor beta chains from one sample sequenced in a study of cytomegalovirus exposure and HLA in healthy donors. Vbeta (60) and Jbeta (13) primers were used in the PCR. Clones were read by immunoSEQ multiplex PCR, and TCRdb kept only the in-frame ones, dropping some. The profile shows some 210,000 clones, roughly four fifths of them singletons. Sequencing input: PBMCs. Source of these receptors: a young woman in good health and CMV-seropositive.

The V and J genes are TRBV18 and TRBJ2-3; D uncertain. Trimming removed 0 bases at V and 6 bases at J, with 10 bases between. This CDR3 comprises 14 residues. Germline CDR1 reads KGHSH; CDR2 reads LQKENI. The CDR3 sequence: CASSPPSPRDTQYF. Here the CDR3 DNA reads TGTGCCAGCTCACCACCGTCCCCCCGGGATACGCAGTATTTT.

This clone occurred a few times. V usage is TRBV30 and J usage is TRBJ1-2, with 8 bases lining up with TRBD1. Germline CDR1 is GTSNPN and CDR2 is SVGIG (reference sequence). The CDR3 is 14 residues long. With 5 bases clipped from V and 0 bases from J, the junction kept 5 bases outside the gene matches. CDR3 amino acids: CAWSTGGSNYGYTF. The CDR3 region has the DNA TGTGCCTGGTCCACAGGGGGGTCTAACTATGGCTACACCTTC.

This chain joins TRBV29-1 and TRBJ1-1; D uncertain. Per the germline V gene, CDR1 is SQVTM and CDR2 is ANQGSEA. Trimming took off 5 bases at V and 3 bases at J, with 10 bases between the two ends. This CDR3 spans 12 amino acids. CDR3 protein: CSVPRPDTEAFF. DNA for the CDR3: TGCAGCGTTCCGCGCCCGGACACTGAAGCTTTCTTT.

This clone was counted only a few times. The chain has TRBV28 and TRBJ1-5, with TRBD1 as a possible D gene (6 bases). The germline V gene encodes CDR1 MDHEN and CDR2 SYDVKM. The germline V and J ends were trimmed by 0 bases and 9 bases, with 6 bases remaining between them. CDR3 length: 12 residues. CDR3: CASSLWTGPQHF. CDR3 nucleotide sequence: TGTGCCAGCAGTTTATGGACAGGGCCCCAGCATTTT.

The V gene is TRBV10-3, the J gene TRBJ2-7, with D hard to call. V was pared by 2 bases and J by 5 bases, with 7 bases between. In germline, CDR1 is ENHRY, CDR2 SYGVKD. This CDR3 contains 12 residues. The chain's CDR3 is CAISELGNEQYF. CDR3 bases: TGTGCCATCAGTGAGCTAGGAAACGAGCAGTACTTC.

CDR3 residues: CASSLGAYQETQYF. The CDR3 region has the DNA TGTGCCAGCAGCTTGGGGGCGTACCAAGAGACCCAGTACTTC. This sequence joins TRBV13 and TRBJ2-5; possible D gene TRBD1, 6 bases. Trimming stripped 3 bases from V and 0 bases from J, with 8 bases between. From germline, CDR1 is PRHDT and CDR2 FYEKMQ (reference sequence). This CDR3 is built from 14 residues.

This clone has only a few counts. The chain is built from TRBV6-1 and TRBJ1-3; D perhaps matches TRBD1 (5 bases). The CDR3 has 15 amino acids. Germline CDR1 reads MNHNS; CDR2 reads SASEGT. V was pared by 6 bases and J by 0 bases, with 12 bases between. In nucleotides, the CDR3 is TGTGCCAGCAGATTACAGGAGAACTCTGGAAACACCATATATTTT. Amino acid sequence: CASRLQENSGNTIYF.

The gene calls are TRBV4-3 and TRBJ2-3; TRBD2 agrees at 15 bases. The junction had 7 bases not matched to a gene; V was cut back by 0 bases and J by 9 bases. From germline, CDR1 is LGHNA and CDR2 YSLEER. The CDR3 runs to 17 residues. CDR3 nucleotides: TGCGCCAGCAGCCAAGACGGGGGACTAGCGGGAGGCGGCACGCAGTATTTT. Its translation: CASSQDGGLAGGGTQYF.

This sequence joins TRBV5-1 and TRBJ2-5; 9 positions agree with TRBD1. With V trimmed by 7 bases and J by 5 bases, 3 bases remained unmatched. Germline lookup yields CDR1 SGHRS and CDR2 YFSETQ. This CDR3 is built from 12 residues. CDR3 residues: CASYRGQETQYF. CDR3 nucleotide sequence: TGCGCCAGCTACAGGGGGCAGGAGACCCAGTACTTC. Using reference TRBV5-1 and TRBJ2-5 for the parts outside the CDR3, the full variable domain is KAGVTQTPRYLIKTRGQQVTLSCSPISGHRSVSWYQQTPGQGLQFLFEYFSETQRNKGNFPGRFSGRQFSNSRSEMNVSTLELGDSALYLCASYRGQETQYFGPGTRLLVL.

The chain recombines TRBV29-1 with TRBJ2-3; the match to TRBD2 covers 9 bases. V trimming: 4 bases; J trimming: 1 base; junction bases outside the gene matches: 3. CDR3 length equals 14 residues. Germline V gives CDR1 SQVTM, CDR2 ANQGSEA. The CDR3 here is CSVAPSGGTDTQYF. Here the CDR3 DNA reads TGCAGCGTTGCTCCTAGCGGGGGCACAGATACGCAGTATTTT.

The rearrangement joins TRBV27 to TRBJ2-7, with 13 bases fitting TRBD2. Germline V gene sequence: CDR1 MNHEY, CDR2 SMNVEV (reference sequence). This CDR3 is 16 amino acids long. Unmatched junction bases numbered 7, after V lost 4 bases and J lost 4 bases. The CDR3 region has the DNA TGTGCCAGCAGTTCCCAGACTAGCGGGAGGCAGTACGAGCAGTACTTC. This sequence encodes CASSSQTSGRQYEQYF.

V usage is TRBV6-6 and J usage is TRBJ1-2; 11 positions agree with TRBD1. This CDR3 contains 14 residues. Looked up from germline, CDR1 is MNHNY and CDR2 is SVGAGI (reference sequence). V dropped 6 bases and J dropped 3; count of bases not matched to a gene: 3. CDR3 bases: TGTGCCAGCAGGCAGGGACAGGGGGACTATGGCTACACCTTC. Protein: CASRQGQGDYGYTF.

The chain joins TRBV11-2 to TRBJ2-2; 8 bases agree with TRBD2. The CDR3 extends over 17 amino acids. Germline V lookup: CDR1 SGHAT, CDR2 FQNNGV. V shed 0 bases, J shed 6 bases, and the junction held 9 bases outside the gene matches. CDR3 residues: CASSLDSYGRGAGELFF. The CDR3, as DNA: TGTGCCAGCAGCTTAGATTCGTACGGGAGGGGCGCCGGGGAGCTGTTTTTT.

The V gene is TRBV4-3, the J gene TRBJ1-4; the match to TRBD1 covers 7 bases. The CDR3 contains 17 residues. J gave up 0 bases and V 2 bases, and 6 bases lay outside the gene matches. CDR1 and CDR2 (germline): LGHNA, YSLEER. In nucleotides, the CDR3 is TGCGCCAGCAGCCAACGGGACAGCCCTGCAACTAATGAAAAACTGTTTTTT. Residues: CASSQRDSPATNEKLFF.

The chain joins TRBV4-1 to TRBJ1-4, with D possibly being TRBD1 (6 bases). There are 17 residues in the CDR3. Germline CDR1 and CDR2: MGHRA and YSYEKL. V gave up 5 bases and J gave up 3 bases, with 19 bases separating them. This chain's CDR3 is CASSKLQLTGSNEKLFF. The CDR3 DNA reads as TGCGCCAGCAGCAAGCTACAATTAACAGGGTCTAATGAAAAACTGTTTTTT.

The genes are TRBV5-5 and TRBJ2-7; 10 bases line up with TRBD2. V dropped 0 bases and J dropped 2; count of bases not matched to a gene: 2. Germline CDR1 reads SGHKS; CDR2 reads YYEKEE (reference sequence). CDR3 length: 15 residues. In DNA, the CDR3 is TGTGCCAGCAGCTTGGTAGCGGGGGGTACCTACGAGCAGTACTTC. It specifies CASSLVAGGTYEQYF.

The CDR3 DNA reads as TGTGCCAGTAGTATAGTCGGTGCCTACGAGCAGTACTTC. Translated, it gives CASSIVGAYEQYF. This sequence joins TRBV19 and TRBJ2-7; D call uncertain. Germline values: CDR1 LNHDA, CDR2 SQIVND (reference sequence). V lost 1 base and J lost 2, with 6 bases in between. This CDR3 region has 13 residues.

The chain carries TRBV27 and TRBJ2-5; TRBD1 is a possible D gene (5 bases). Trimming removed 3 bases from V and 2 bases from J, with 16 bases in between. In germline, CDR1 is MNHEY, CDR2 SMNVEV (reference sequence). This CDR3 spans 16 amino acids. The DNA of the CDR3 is TGTGCCAGCAGTTTTTGGGCCCGGAAGGGGCAAGAGACCCAGTACTTC. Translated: CASSFWARKGQETQYF.

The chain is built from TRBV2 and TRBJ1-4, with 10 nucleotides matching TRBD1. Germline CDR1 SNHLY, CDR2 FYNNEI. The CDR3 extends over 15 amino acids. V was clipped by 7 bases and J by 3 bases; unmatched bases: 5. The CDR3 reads CASKRQGAANEKLFF. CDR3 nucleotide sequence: TGTGCCAGCAAGAGACAGGGGGCGGCTAATGAAAAACTGTTTTTT.

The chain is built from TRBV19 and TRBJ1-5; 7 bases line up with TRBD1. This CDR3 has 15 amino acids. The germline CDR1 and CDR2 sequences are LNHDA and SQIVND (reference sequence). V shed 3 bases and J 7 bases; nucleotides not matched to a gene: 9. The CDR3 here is CASSISRGTGQPQHF. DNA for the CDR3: TGTGCCAGTAGTATCTCCAGGGGGACGGGGCAGCCCCAGCATTTT.

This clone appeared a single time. CDR3 sequence (DNA): TGTGCCAGCAGCAAACAGGGGGCCCTTAAAAACACTGAAGCTTTCTTT. This translates into CASSKQGALKNTEAFF. The chain combines TRBV7-9 with TRBJ1-1, with 9 bases matching TRBD1. Losses at the gene ends were 5 bases for V and 2 bases for J; bases not matched to a gene: 9. The CDR3 totals 16 residues. Germline V gives CDR1 SEHNR, CDR2 FQNEAQ (reference sequence).

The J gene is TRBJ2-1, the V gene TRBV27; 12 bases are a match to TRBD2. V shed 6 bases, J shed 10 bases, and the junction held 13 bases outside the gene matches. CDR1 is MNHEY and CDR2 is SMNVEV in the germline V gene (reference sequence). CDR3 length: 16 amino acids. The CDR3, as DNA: TGTGCCAGCAGAGACCCTAGCGGGAGGGTTATGGGGGAGCAGTTCTTC. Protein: CASRDPSGRVMGEQFF.

The CDR3 DNA sequence: TGCGCCAGCAGCCAAGACCTGGGACAGGGGACAGATACGCAGTATTTT. Translation: CASSQDLGQGTDTQYF. This chain uses TRBV4-3 with TRBJ2-3; TRBD1 aligns across 10 bases. V shed 0 bases, J shed 3 bases, and the junction held 3 bases outside the gene matches. There are 16 residues in the CDR3. Germline V gives CDR1 LGHNA, CDR2 YSLEER.

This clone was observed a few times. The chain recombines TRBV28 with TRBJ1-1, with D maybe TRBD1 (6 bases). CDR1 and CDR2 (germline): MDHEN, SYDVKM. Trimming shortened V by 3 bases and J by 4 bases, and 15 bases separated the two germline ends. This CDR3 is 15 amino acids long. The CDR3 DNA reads TGTGCCAGCAGTTTTGAAAGCGGGGGGGCCACTGAAGCTTTCTTT. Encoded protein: CASSFESGGATEAFF.

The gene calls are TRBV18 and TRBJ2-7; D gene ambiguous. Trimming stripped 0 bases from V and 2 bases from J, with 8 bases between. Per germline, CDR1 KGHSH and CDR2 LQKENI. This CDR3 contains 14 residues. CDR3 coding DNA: TGTGCCAGCTCACCACCGGCTCAGACCTACGAGCAGTACTTC. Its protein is CASSPPAQTYEQYF.